A selection of T cell receptor beta chains follows, all from one sample in a study of T-cell reconstitution after alpha-beta-depleted transplantation in children. One entry per CDR3 protein results from TCRdb running MiXCR on the PCR reads. The repertoire holds hundreds of thousands of distinct CDR3 sequences, with roughly 14% as singletons. The sample consisted of PBMCs, taken before TCRalphabeta/CD19-depleted stem cell transplant. The receptor set was obtained from a girl aged 2-10 years with congenital amegakaryocytic thrombocytopenia, due to receive a stem cell transplant. CDR3s include the opening cysteine and the closing phenylalanine or tryptophan. A D gene is named only where the DNA matches it firmly. Size values are once, few and many counts, or a class for expanded clones, and some rows have none.

abundance	j_gene	v_gene	d_gene	CDR3aa	CDR3nt
many	TRBJ1-3	TRBV6-1	.	CASSTPPGNTIYF	TGTGCCAGCAGTACACCACCGGGAAACACCATATATTTT
few	TRBJ2-1	TRBV4-1	.	CASSQHWWEKVNEQFF	TGCGCCAGCAGCCAGCATTGGTGGGAGAAGGTCAATGAGCAGTTCTTC
many	TRBJ1-1	TRBV12-3/TRBV12-4	.	CASSQIGRGAFF	TGTGCCAGCAGCCAAATAGGACGCGGCGCTTTCTTT
once	TRBJ1-2	TRBV12-3/TRBV12-4	.	CASRPPGDYGYTF	TGTGCCAGCAGGCCACCAGGAGACTATGGCTACACCTTC
.	TRBJ2-1	TRBV12-3/TRBV12-4	.	CASSSSTNPVGEQFF	.
.	TRBJ2-1	TRBV5-1	TRBD1	CASSDGTGIHNEQFF	TGCGCCAGCAGCGACGGGACAGGGATCCACAATGAGCAGTTCTTC
.	TRBJ2-1	TRBV28	TRBD2	CAISGLAYNEQFF	TGTGCCATCTCGGGACTAGCATACAATGAGCAGTTCTTC
many	TRBJ2-1	TRBV20-1	TRBD2	CSARDPRLAGVTNEQFF	TGCAGTGCTAGAGACCCTCGGCTAGCGGGAGTAACAAATGAGCAGTTCTTC
.	TRBJ2-7	TRBV4-1	.	CASRPIGGSGTYEQYF	TGCGCCAGCAGGCCTATAGGCGGGTCGGGGACCTACGAGCAGTACTTC
many	TRBJ2-1	TRBV6-2/TRBV6-3	TRBD2	CASSYSLERGGELAGDYNEQFF	TGTGCCAGCAGTTACTCTTTGGAGCGGGGGGGCGAACTAGCGGGAGACTACAATGAGCAGTTCTTC
many	TRBJ2-1	TRBV29-1	.	CSVPLGSNEQFF	TGCAGCGTGCCTCTGGGGTCCAATGAGCAGTTCTTC
few	TRBJ2-1	TRBV20-1	TRBD2	CSAPPVAGGAYNEQFF	TGCAGTGCGCCTCCGGTAGCGGGTGGGGCCTACAATGAGCAGTTCTTC
.	TRBJ2-7	TRBV7-8	.	CASSLVRSGPPYEQYF	TGTGCCAGCAGCTTAGTTAGGTCAGGCCCTCCCTACGAGCAGTACTTC
many	TRBJ2-7	TRBV5-1	TRBD1	CASSSTGGTYEQYF	TGCGCCAGCAGCTCGACAGGGGGAACCTACGAGCAGTACTTC
many	TRBJ1-1	TRBV29-1	.	CSDGNTEAFF	TGCAGCGACGGGAACACTGAAGCTTTCTTT
few	TRBJ1-2	TRBV5-1	TRBD1	CASSLAGQGSGYTF	TGCGCCAGCAGCTTGGCCGGACAGGGCTCTGGCTACACCTTC
few	TRBJ2-1	TRBV30	TRBD2	CAWSLAGNNEQFF	TGTGCCTGGAGTCTAGCGGGAAACAATGAGCAGTTCTTC
.	TRBJ1-1	TRBV2	.	CASSWGEGEAFF	TGTGCCAGCAGTTGGGGGGAGGGAGAAGCTTTCTTT
many	TRBJ1-1	TRBV28	.	CASTDLTEAFF	TGTGCCAGCACGGACTTGACTGAAGCTTTCTTT
few	TRBJ2-2	TRBV28	.	CASNRETGELFF	TGTGCCAGCAACAGGGAAACCGGGGAGCTGTTTTTT
.	TRBJ2-5	TRBV12-3/TRBV12-4	.	CASASEFPQETQYF	TGTGCCAGCGCTTCCGAGTTCCCCCAAGAGACCCAGTACTTC
many	TRBJ2-2	TRBV18	TRBD1	CASSPRTGANTGELFF	TGTGCCAGCTCACCACGGACAGGGGCGAACACCGGGGAGCTGTTTTTT
many	TRBJ2-3	TRBV7-6	.	CASSFRYDTDTQYF	TGTGCCAGCAGCTTCCGATACGACACAGATACGCAGTATTTT
many	TRBJ2-7	TRBV10-3	.	CAISTLERGIYEQYF	TGTGCCATCAGTACCCTAGAAAGAGGGATCTACGAGCAGTACTTC
few	TRBJ2-1	TRBV20-1	TRBD2	CSARDVGSSASGNEQFF	TGCAGTGCTAGAGATGTAGGTTCTTCCGCTAGCGGGAATGAGCAGTTCTTC
many	TRBJ2-1	TRBV6-5	TRBD1	CASSLVQGAYEQFF	TGTGCCAGCAGCTTAGTCCAGGGGGCGTATGAGCAGTTCTTC
many	TRBJ1-2	TRBV4-1	TRBD1	CASSQEDRGNYGYTF	TGCGCCAGCAGCCAAGAAGACAGGGGCAACTATGGCTACACCTTC
many	TRBJ1-5	TRBV20-1	.	CSAYQGNYNQPQHF	TGCAGTGCTTATCAGGGAAATTACAATCAGCCCCAGCATTTT
.	TRBJ2-6	TRBV5-1	TRBD1	CASSLGTGVPAGANVLTF	TGCGCCAGCAGCTTGGGGACAGGGGTTCCTGCTGGGGCCAACGTCCTGACTTTC
many	TRBJ1-6	TRBV7-2	.	CASSLWALNNSPLHF	TGTGCCAGCAGCCTCTGGGCCTTGAATAATTCACCCCTCCACTTT
.	TRBJ2-1	TRBV24-1	.	CATSDQHRTTVNEQFF	TGTGCCACCAGTGACCAACACCGGACCACGGTCAATGAGCAGTTCTTC
many	TRBJ2-1	TRBV7-2	TRBD2	CASSFSGGIEQFF	TGTGCCAGCAGCTTCTCGGGAGGGATTGAGCAGTTCTTC
few	TRBJ2-7	TRBV20-1	.	CSARDRLAYEQYF	TGCAGTGCTAGAGATCGCCTTGCCTACGAGCAGTACTTC
few	TRBJ1-4	TRBV28	.	CASRARSLVEKLFF	TGTGCCAGCAGGGCCCGGTCCTTGGTTGAAAAACTGTTTTTT
many	TRBJ2-2	TRBV20-1	TRBD2	CSAFRSGRAGELFF	TGCAGTGCCTTCCGTAGCGGGAGGGCCGGGGAGCTGTTTTTT
many	TRBJ1-6	TRBV10-3	.	CAINPDPNSPLHF	TGTGCCATCAACCCCGACCCCAATTCACCCCTCCACTTT
many	TRBJ2-1	TRBV7-7	TRBD2	CASSFSAGANEQFF	TGTGCCAGCAGCTTTTCTGCGGGAGCCAATGAGCAGTTCTTC
few	TRBJ2-5	TRBV29-1	TRBD2	CSVELAGEEETQYF	TGCAGCGTTGAATTGGCGGGAGAGGAAGAGACCCAGTACTTC
many	TRBJ1-1	TRBV5-1	TRBD1	CASSLAVGTGLGTEAFF	TGCGCCAGCAGCTTGGCCGTTGGGACAGGGCTGGGAACTGAAGCTTTCTTT
.	TRBJ2-7	TRBV6-2/TRBV6-3	TRBD2	CASSRTSWAIEQYF	TGTGCCAGCAGTCGGACTAGCTGGGCCATCGAGCAGTACTTC
few	TRBJ1-1	TRBV6-1	.	CASSVIQGKAFF	TGTGCCAGCAGTGTCATACAGGGAAAAGCTTTCTTT